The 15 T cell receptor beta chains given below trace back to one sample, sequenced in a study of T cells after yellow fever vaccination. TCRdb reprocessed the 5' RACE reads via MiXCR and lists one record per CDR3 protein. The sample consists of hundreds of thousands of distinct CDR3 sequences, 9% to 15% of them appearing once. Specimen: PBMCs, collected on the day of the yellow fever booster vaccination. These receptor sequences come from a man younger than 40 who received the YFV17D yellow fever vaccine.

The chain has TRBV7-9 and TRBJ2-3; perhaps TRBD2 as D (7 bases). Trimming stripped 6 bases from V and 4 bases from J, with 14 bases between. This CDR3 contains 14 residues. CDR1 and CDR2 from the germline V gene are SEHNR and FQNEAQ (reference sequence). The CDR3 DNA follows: TGTGCCAGCAGACGGGGGGCAGGGGCAGATACGCAGTATTTT. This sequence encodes CASRRGAGADTQYF.

As DNA, the CDR3 is TGTGCCAGCAGCGTAGGGCTGACTAGATCGAACAATGAGCAGTTCTTC. Translating gives CASSVGLTRSNNEQFF. This chain connects TRBV9 to TRBJ2-1, with D tentatively TRBD2 (6 bases). Germline V gene lookup returns CDR1 SGDLS and CDR2 YYNGEE. Trimming left V 0 bases short and J 5 bases short, with 15 bases between. CDR3 length: 16 residues.

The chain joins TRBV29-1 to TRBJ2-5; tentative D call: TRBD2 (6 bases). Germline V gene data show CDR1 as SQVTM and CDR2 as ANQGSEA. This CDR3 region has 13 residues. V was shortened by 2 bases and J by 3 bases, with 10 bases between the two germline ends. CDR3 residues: CSVEFGGEETQYF. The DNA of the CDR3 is TGCAGCGTTGAATTTGGCGGGGAAGAGACCCAGTACTTC.

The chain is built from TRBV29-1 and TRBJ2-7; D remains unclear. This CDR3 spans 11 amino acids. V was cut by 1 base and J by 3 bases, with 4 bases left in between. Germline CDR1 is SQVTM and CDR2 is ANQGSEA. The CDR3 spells CSVEGSYEQYF. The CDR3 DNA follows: TGCAGCGTTGAAGGTAGCTACGAGCAGTACTTC.

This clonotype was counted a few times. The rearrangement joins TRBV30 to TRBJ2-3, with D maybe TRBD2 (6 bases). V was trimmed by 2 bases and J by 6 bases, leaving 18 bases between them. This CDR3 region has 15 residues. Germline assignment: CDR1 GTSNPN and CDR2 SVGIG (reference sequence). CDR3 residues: CAWSRPGVDWDTQYF. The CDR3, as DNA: TGTGCCTGGAGTAGGCCGGGAGTCGATTGGGATACGCAGTATTTT.

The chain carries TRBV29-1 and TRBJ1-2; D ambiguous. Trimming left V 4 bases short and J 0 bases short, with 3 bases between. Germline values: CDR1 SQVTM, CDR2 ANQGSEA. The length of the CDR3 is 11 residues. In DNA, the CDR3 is TGCAGCGTTGGTTCTAACTATGGCTACACCTTC. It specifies CSVGSNYGYTF.

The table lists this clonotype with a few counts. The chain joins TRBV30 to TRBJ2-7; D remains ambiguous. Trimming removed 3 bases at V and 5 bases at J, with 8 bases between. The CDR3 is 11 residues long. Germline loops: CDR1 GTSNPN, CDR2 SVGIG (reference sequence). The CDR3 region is CAWRRSNEQYF. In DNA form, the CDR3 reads TGTGCCTGGAGGAGGTCCAACGAGCAGTACTTC.

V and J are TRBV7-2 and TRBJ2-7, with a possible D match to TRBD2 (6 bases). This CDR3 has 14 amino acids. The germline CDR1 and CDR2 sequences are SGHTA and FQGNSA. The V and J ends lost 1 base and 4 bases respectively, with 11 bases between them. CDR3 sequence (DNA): TGTGCCAGCAGCTTAGATAGCGGAGCATACGAGCAGTACTTC. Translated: CASSLDSGAYEQYF. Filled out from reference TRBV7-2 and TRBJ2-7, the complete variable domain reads GAGVSQSPSNKVTEKGKDVELRCDPISGHTALYWYRQSLGQGLEFLIYFQGNSAPDKSGLPSDRFSAERTGGSVSTLTIQRTQQEDSAVYLCASSLDSGAYEQYFGPGTRLTVT.

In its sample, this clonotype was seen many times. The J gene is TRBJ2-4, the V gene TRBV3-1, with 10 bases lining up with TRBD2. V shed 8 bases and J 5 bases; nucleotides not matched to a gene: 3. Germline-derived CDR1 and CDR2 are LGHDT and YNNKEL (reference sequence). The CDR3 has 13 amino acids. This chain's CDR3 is CASAGLAENIQYF. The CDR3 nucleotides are TGTGCCAGCGCTGGACTAGCGGAAAACATTCAGTACTTC. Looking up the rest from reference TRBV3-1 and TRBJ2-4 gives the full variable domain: DTAVSQTPKYLVTQMGNDKSIKCEQNLGHDTMYWYKQDSKKFLKIMFSYNNKELIINETVPNRFSPKSPDKAHLNLHINSLELGDSAVYFCASAGLAENIQYFGAGTRLSVL.

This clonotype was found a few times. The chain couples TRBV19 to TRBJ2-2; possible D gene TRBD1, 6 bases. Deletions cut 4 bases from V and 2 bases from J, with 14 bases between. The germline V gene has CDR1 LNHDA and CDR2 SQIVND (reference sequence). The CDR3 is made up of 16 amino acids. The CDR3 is CASSSNRADNTGELFF. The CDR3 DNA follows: TGTGCCAGTAGTAGCAACAGGGCGGATAACACCGGGGAGCTGTTTTTT.

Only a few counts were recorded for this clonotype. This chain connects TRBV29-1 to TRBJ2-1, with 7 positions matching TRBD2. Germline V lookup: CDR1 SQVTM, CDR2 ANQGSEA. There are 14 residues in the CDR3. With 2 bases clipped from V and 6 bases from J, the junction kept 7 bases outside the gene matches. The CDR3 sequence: CSVERGVRPNEQFF. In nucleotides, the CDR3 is TGCAGCGTTGAACGGGGGGTCCGGCCCAATGAGCAGTTCTTC.

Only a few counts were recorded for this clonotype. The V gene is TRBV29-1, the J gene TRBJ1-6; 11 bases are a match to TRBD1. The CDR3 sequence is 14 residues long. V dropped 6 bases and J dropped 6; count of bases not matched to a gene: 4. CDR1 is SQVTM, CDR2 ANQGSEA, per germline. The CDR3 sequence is CSVGDRGSNSPLHF. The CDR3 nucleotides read TGCAGCGTGGGGGACAGGGGGTCTAATTCACCCCTCCACTTT.

For the CDR3, the DNA is TGTGCCAGCAGCCCTCCGGGACTAGGCTACGAGCAGTACTTC. Protein sequence: CASSPPGLGYEQYF. V gene TRBV7-2 combines with J gene TRBJ2-7; TRBD2 aligns across 8 bases. CDR1 and CDR2 from the germline V gene are SGHTA and FQGNSA. The V gene end was trimmed by 5 bases and the J gene end by 3 bases; junction bases not matched to a gene: 6. CDR3 length equals 14 residues.

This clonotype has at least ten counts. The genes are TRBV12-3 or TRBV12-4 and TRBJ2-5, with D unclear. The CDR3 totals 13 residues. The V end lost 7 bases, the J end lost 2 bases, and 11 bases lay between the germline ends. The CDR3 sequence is CASTRLAQETQYF. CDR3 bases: TGTGCCAGCACCCGCCTGGCTCAAGAGACCCAGTACTTC.

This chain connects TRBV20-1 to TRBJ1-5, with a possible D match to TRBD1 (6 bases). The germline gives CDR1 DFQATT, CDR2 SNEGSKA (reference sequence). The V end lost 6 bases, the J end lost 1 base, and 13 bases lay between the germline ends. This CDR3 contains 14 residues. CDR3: CSAGDRRSNQPQHF. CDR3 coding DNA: TGCAGTGCCGGAGACAGGCGGAGCAATCAGCCCCAGCATTTT.